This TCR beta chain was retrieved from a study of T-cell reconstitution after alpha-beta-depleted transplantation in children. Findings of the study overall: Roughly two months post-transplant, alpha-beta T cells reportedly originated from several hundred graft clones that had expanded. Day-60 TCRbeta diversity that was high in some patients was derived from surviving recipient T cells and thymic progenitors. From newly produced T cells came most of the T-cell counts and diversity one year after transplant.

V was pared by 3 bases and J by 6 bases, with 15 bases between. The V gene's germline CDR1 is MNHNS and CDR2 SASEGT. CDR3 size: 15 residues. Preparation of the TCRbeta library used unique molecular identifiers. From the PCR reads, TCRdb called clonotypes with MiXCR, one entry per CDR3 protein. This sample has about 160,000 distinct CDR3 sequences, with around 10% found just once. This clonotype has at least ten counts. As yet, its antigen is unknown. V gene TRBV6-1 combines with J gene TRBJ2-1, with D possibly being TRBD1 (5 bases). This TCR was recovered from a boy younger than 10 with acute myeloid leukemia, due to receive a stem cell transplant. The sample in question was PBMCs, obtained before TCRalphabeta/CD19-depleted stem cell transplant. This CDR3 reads CASSDNQGSPNEQFF. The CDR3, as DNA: TGTGCCAGCAGTGACAACCAGGGTTCGCCCAATGAGCAGTTCTTC.